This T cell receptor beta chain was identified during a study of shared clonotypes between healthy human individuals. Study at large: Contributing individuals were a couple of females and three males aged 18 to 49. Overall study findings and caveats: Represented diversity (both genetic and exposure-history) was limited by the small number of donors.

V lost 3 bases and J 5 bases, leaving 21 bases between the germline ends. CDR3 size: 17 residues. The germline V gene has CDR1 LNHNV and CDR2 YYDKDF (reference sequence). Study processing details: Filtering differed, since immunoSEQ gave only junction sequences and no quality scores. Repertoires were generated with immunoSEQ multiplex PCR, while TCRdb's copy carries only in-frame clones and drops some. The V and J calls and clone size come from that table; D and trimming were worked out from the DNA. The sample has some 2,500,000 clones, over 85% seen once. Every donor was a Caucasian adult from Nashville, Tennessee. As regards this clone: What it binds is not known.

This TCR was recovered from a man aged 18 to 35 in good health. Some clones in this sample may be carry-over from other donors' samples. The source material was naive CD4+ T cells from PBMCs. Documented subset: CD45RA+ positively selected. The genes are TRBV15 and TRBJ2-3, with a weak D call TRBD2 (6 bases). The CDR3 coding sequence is TGTGCCACCAGCAGTCCCACAGCGGGCAGTCAGGGAGATACGCAGTATTTT. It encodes CATSSPTAGSQGDTQYF.